One and the same sample provided the 28 T cell receptor beta chains below, sequenced in a study of blood T cell repertoires in COVID-19 (dated by TCRdb to about 2020). Libraries were made using the immunoSEQ multiplex PCR assay. TCRdb holds this immuneACCESS table with in-frame rearrangements only. Some clones are missing; in checked studies, unresolved V genes explain under half, and the rest has no known cause. This sample holds about 140,000 clones; approximately 81% were observed only once. 7% to 10% of the sample is held by the ten biggest clonotypes. The material sequenced was peripheral blood. These receptors originate from a human donor in a cohort sampled during active COVID-19.

The genes are TRBV19 and TRBJ1-2, with 8 bases fitting TRBD1. The CDR3 is 14 residues long. V shed 5 bases and J 0 bases; nucleotides not matched to a gene: 2. Germline V gene sequence: CDR1 LNHDA, CDR2 SQIVND (reference sequence). The CDR3 here is CASSPDRANYGYTF. CDR3 in DNA: TGTGCCAGTAGTCCGGACAGGGCTAACTATGGCTACACCTTC.

The chain links TRBV5-1 to TRBJ2-3, with 8 bases identical to TRBD2. CDR3 length: 16 amino acids. CDR1 is SGHRS and CDR2 is YFSETQ in the germline V gene. V shed 0 bases and J 2 bases; nucleotides not matched to a gene: 5. The CDR3 DNA sequence: TGCGCCAGCAGCTTGGGGAGCGGGAGTTTCACAGATACGCAGTATTTT. Its protein is CASSLGSGSFTDTQYF.

V usage is TRBV18 and J usage is TRBJ1-2; D unresolved. The CDR3 runs to 13 residues. The V end was cut by 3 bases, the J end by 6 bases, with 11 bases between. CDR1 and CDR2 (germline): KGHSH, LQKENI. The chain's CDR3 is CASSPARGDGYTF. The CDR3 DNA sequence: TGTGCCAGCTCACCGGCGAGAGGAGATGGCTACACCTTC.

In its sample, this clone was seen a few times. The genes are TRBV4-1 and TRBJ1-6, with a weak D call TRBD1 (6 bases). Trimming pared 1 base from V and 9 bases from J, leaving 19 bases between. The CDR3 is 17 residues long. Germline CDR1 reads MGHRA; CDR2 reads YSYEKL. CDR3 residues: CASSQVSWATQGSPLHF. The CDR3, as DNA: TGCGCCAGCAGCCAAGTTTCATGGGCCACACAGGGTTCACCCCTCCACTTT.

The chain is built from TRBV15 and TRBJ2-1, with 9 bases fitting TRBD1. The CDR3 has 15 residues. The V gene's germline CDR1 is LNHNV and CDR2 YYDKDF (reference sequence). Germline trimming cut 3 bases from V and 5 bases from J; bases unmatched to any gene: 5. Here the CDR3 reads CATSSRDRADNEQFF. The CDR3 DNA follows: TGTGCCACCAGCAGCCGGGACAGGGCCGACAATGAGCAGTTCTTC. Full variable domain (missing parts from reference TRBV15 and TRBJ2-1): DAMVIQNPRYQVTQFGKPVTLSCSQTLNHNVMYWYQQKSSQAPKLLFHYYDKDFNNEADTPDNFQSRRPNTSFCFLDIRSPGLGDTAMYLCATSSRDRADNEQFFGPGTRLTVL.

This chain joins TRBV7-2 and TRBJ2-7, with 8 bases identical to TRBD2. The CDR3 length is 16 residues. V was pared by 1 base and J by 3 bases, with 8 bases of the junction left unmatched. Germline V gene data show CDR1 as SGHTA and CDR2 as FQGNSA. The CDR3 DNA reads TGTGCCAGCAGCTTAGGTAGCGGGGTTTCCAGCTACGAGCAGTACTTC. Its protein product is CASSLGSGVSSYEQYF.

The V gene is TRBV28, the J gene TRBJ2-5, with a tentative D call TRBD2 (6 bases). The ends were cut back, 6 bases at V and 1 base at J, with 15 bases in the middle. Germline V gene data show CDR1 as MDHEN and CDR2 as SYDVKM. The CDR3 length is 15 residues. CDR3 in amino acids: CASSFRAGLQETQYF. CDR3 bases: TGTGCCAGCAGCTTCAGAGCGGGCCTCCAAGAGACCCAGTACTTC.

This clone was counted once. The chain has TRBV20-1 and TRBJ2-1; D not resolved. Germline CDR1 reads DFQATT; CDR2 reads SNEGSKA (reference sequence). V gave up 6 bases and J gave up 8 bases, with 8 bases separating them. The CDR3 covers 10 residues. CDR3 region: CSAHRYEQFF. The CDR3 DNA reads TGCAGTGCCCATAGATATGAGCAGTTCTTC.

The chain carries TRBV14 and TRBJ2-7; tentative D call: TRBD1 (6 bases). From germline, CDR1 is SGHDN and CDR2 FVKESK. V dropped 1 base and J dropped 3 bases, with 13 bases sitting between them. The CDR3 runs 15 residues. DNA for the CDR3: TGTGCCAGCAGCCAAGGGACAGTCCCCCTCTACGAGCAGTACTTC. Encoded protein: CASSQGTVPLYEQYF. Complete variable domain (other parts from reference TRBV14 and TRBJ2-7): EAGVTQFPSHSVIEKGQTVTLRCDPISGHDNLYWYRRVMGKEIKFLLHFVKESKQDESGMPNNRFLAERTGGTYSTLKVQPAELEDSGVYFCASSQGTVPLYEQYFGPGTRLTVT.

The chain joins TRBV10-3 to TRBJ2-7, with TRBD2 matching 8 bases. The germline V gene has CDR1 ENHRY and CDR2 SYGVKD. The CDR3 is made up of 14 amino acids. Trimming took 3 bases from V and 9 from J; bases not matched to a gene: 10. CDR3 sequence (DNA): TGTGCCATCAGTGACCCGGGACTAGAGGCCGGGCAGTACTTC. This encodes CAISDPGLEAGQYF.

Concerning this clone itself: Relative to the germline gene, one junction end is altered; a read error may explain this. The chain recombines TRBV15 with TRBJ1-5; D is possibly TRBD1 (6 bases). Looked up from germline, CDR1 is LNHNV and CDR2 is YYDKDF (reference sequence). This CDR3 region has 16 residues. As DNA, the CDR3 is TGTGCCACCGGCAGGGGAGTTAGCTATAGCAATCAGCCCCAGCATTTT. It encodes CATGRGVSYSNQPQHF.

This chain connects TRBV19 to TRBJ1-4; 7 bases match TRBD1. CDR3 size: 13 residues. CDR1 LNHDA and CDR2 SQIVND come from the germline V gene (reference sequence). Germline trimming cut 9 bases from V and 4 bases from J; bases unmatched to any gene: 5. CDR3 nucleotide sequence: TGTGCCAGCAAGACAGGGAATAATGAAAAACTGTTTTTT. It codes for CASKTGNNEKLFF. The full variable domain, its missing parts supplied by reference TRBV19 and TRBJ1-4, is DGGITQSPKYLFRKEGQNVTLSCEQNLNHDAMYWYRQDPGQGLRLIYYSQIVNDFQKGDIAEGYSVSREKKESFPLTVTSAQKNPTAFYLCASKTGNNEKLFFGSGTQLSVL.

The rearrangement joins TRBV6-6 to TRBJ2-7, with D uncertain. With 6 bases removed from V and 2 bases from J, the gap between germline ends came to 11 bases. Germline CDR1 and CDR2: MNHNY and SVGAGI (reference sequence). CDR3 length: 13 residues. The CDR3 region is CASRQNPTYEQYF. The CDR3 nucleotides are TGTGCCAGCAGACAAAACCCCACCTACGAGCAGTACTTC.

The chain has TRBV6-2 or TRBV6-3 and TRBJ2-7; 7 bases are a match to TRBD1. Trimming cost V 4 bases and J 0 bases; bases outside gene matches: 15. This CDR3 contains 18 residues. CDR1 and CDR2 from the germline V gene are MNHEY and SVGEGT. Here the CDR3 DNA reads TGTGCCAGCAGTTTCCCCCCGGGACAGCGCCCTGCCTCCTACGAGCAGTACTTC. Residues: CASSFPPGQRPASYEQYF.

J is TRBJ2-7 and V is TRBV11-2; 11 bases map to TRBD1. Germline trimming cut 5 bases from V and 2 bases from J; bases unmatched to any gene: 2. The CDR3 spans 14 residues. Germline CDR1 is SGHAT and CDR2 is FQNNGV. CDR3 loop: CASSMGQGAYEQYF. The CDR3 DNA sequence: TGTGCCAGCAGCATGGGACAGGGGGCCTACGAGCAGTACTTC. Variable domain in full (rest from reference TRBV11-2 and TRBJ2-7): EAGVAQSPRYKIIEKRQSVAFWCNPISGHATLYWYQQILGQGPKLLIQFQNNGVVDDSQLPKDRFSAERLKGVDSTLKIQPAKLEDSAVYLCASSMGQGAYEQYFGPGTRLTVT.

This clone was counted only a few times. The CDR3 coding sequence is TGTGCCAGCAGCTTAGTCAGGAACACCGGGGAGCTGTTTTTT. It encodes CASSLVRNTGELFF. This chain joins TRBV7-9 and TRBJ2-2; D is ambiguous. CDR3 length: 14 amino acids. V lost 1 base to trimming and J lost 1 base, with 4 bases between them. From germline, CDR1 is SEHNR and CDR2 FQNEAQ (reference sequence).

The gene calls are TRBV5-4 and TRBJ2-7; TRBD2 is a possible D gene (5 bases). Trimming took off 2 bases at V and 2 bases at J, with 17 bases between the two ends. Per the germline V gene, CDR1 is SGHNT and CDR2 is YYREEE (reference sequence). This CDR3 is built from 16 residues. The CDR3 nucleotides are TGTGCCAGCAGCTTCGGGCGGGCCAACCCCCCCTACGAGCAGTACTTC. Protein sequence: CASSFGRANPPYEQYF.

This chain joins TRBV15 and TRBJ2-3; perhaps TRBD2 as D (6 bases). V was cut by 0 bases and J by 4 bases, with 14 bases left in between. CDR3 length: 16 residues. Germline values: CDR1 LNHNV, CDR2 YYDKDF (reference sequence). The CDR3 here is CATSRDAGTLSDTQYF. The CDR3 bases are TGTGCCACCAGCAGAGATGCGGGAACGTTATCAGATACGCAGTATTTT.

This rearrangement joins TRBV24-1 to TRBJ1-6; D not resolved. There are 14 residues in the CDR3. Per germline, CDR1 KGHDR and CDR2 SFDVKD. Between the trimmed V and J ends, which lost 12 bases and 8 bases, there was a span of 19 bases. CDR3 coding DNA: TGTGCCTCCCCCTCAGAGGCCCCTTATTCACCCCTCCACTTT. It yields the protein CASPSEAPYSPLHF.

This clone was observed a single time. The J gene is TRBJ2-7, the V gene TRBV11-2, with no clear D. Trimming took off 3 bases at V and 4 bases at J, with 10 bases between the two ends. This CDR3 contains 13 residues. In germline, CDR1 is SGHAT, CDR2 FQNNGV. The CDR3 bases are TGTGCCAGCAGCTTCCCGCTAGGTTACGAGCAGTACTTC. It specifies CASSFPLGYEQYF.

The chain joins TRBV28 to TRBJ2-1, with 15 bases that match TRBD2. J lost 10 bases, V lost 6 bases, and 7 bases had no gene match. CDR1 is MDHEN and CDR2 is SYDVKM in the germline V gene. The CDR3 is made up of 15 amino acids. DNA of the CDR3: TGTGCCAGCAGACTCTGGACTAGCGGGAGGGCAGAGCAGTTCTTC. Translating it yields CASRLWTSGRAEQFF.

V usage is TRBV5-4 and J usage is TRBJ2-7; 12 nucleotides align to TRBD2. In germline, CDR1 is SGHNT, CDR2 YYREEE (reference sequence). V lost 3 bases, J lost 5 bases, and 6 bases stayed unmatched. This CDR3 region has 15 residues. Written as DNA, the CDR3 is TGTGCCAGCAGCTATCGACTAGCGGGAGCTAACGAGCAGTACTTC. Protein product: CASSYRLAGANEQYF.

The chain combines TRBV2 with TRBJ2-1; TRBD2 aligns across 11 bases. The V segment lost 1 base and the J segment 13 bases; nucleotides outside the gene matches: 6. Germline V lookup: CDR1 SNHLY, CDR2 FYNNEI. There are 14 residues in the CDR3. The CDR3 here is CASSEEGLAVFQFF. CDR3 bases: TGTGCCAGCAGTGAAGAGGGACTAGCGGTGTTTCAGTTCTTC.

This sequence joins TRBV28 and TRBJ1-1, with D perhaps TRBD1 (5 bases). The CDR3 sequence is 15 residues long. Germline V gene sequence: CDR1 MDHEN, CDR2 SYDVKM. V shed 3 bases and J shed 4 bases, with 15 bases lying between them. CDR3 sequence reads: CASSFLQGGITEAFF. DNA of the CDR3: TGTGCCAGCAGTTTTCTTCAGGGCGGTATCACTGAAGCTTTCTTT.

This sequence joins TRBV28 and TRBJ2-7, with D perhaps matching TRBD2 (5 bases). The CDR3 spans 15 residues. V was clipped by 5 bases and J by 0 bases, with 14 bases between them. Germline V gives CDR1 MDHEN, CDR2 SYDVKM. This CDR3 reads CASSPPGKGSYEQYF. CDR3 bases: TGTGCCAGCAGTCCACCGGGGAAGGGCTCCTACGAGCAGTACTTC.

CDR3 nucleotide sequence: TGTGCCAGCAGTGATAGCGGGAGGGGGAACACCGGGGAGCTGTTTTTT. Amino acid sequence: CASSDSGRGNTGELFF. The chain joins TRBV28 to TRBJ2-2, with TRBD2 identical over 11 bases. The CDR3 covers 16 residues. The trim removed 5 bases at V and 1 base at J, leaving 3 bases unmatched. Germline CDR1 reads MDHEN; CDR2 reads SYDVKM.

The chain carries TRBV6-5 and TRBJ2-7, with D possibly being TRBD2 (6 bases). Germline CDR1 and CDR2: MNHEY and SVGAGI. The V end lost 1 base, the J end lost 0 bases, and 7 bases lay between the germline ends. The CDR3 has 14 residues. CDR3: CASSYLRGSYEQYF. In DNA, the CDR3 is TGTGCCAGCAGTTACTTGCGGGGCTCCTACGAGCAGTACTTC.

This clone has just one count. The chain couples TRBV24-1 to TRBJ1-1; 10 bases fit TRBD1. The trim removed 7 bases at V and 2 bases at J, leaving 6 bases unmatched. The CDR3 spans 15 residues. CDR1 is KGHDR, CDR2 SFDVKD, per germline. In nucleotides, the CDR3 is TGTGCCACCAGAGGACAGGGGGAGGACAACACTGAAGCTTTCTTT. Amino acid sequence: CATRGQGEDNTEAFF.